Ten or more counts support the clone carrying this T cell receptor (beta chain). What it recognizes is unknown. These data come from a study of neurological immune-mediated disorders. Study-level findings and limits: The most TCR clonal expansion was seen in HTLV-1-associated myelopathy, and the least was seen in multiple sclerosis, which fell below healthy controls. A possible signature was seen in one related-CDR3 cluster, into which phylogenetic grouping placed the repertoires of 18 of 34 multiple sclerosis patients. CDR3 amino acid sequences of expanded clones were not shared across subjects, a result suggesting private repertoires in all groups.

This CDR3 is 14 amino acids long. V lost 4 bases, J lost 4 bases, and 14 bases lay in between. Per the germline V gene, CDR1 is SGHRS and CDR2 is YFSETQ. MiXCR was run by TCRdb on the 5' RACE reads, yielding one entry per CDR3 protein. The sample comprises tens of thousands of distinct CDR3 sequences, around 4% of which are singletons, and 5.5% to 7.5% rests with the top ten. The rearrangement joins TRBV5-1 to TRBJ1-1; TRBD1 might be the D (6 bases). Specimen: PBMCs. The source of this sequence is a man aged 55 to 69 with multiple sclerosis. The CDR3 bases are TGCGCCAGCAGCGTCAACAGGGCCGGCACTGAAGCTTTCTTT. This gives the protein CASSVNRAGTEAFF.